The present T cell receptor (beta chain) was sequenced within a study of blood T cell repertoires in COVID-19. Overall study context: The United States, Italy and Spain supplied acute and convalescent COVID-19 samples. From T cells, B-cell-depleted T cells, or PBMCs came the material, which was cDNA or gDNA.

The CDR3 is 15 amino acids. V shed 8 bases and J shed 7 bases, with 18 bases lying between them. Per germline, CDR1 MNHEY and CDR2 SVGAGI. TCRdb's table, derived via immunoSEQ multiplex PCR, lists solely in-frame clones and lacks some. The sample includes more than 250,000 clones, approximately 82% seen only once; the top ten take about 4.9%. The sequence derives from a man in his fifties or sixties who had recovered from COVID-19. Source material: peripheral blood. This rearrangement joins TRBV6-5 to TRBJ1-6; possible D gene TRBD1, 5 bases. CDR3 bases: TGTGCCAGCTTCGGAAAGGGGTTATACAATTCACCCCTCCACTTT. Translation: CASFGKGLYNSPLHF.